Presented here are 27 T cell receptor beta chains from one specimen sequenced in a study of Ad26.COV2.S vaccination and SARS-CoV-2 variants (dated by TCRdb to about 2021). What the treatment or condition label conveys for this sample: approximately 18 received Ad26.COV2.S at low or high dose, single or two shots; about five received placebo; per-sample allocation not given. For vaccine and placebo recipients, repertoires were sequenced using samples collected on day 63 after the first injection. Library method: the immunoSEQ multiplex PCR assay. Drawn from immuneACCESS, this table holds only the in-frame rearrangements with V and J called that TCRdb kept. Clones are partly lost; checked studies trace under half to an unresolved V gene and leave the rest unexplained. This sample comprises about 500,000 clones, approximately 90% of them detected only once. Over 1.5% of the sample belongs to the ten largest clones.

Specimen: peripheral blood, collected in a trial of Ad26.COV2.S vaccine versus placebo. These receptors all come from a person between 18 and 65 years old who received the Ad26.COV2.S COVID-19 vaccine or a placebo.

V and J are TRBV7-2 and TRBJ1-1; D gene uncertain. CDR3 length: 13 amino acids. Germline values: CDR1 SGHTA, CDR2 FQGNSA. V was clipped by 5 bases and J by 5 bases, with 12 bases between them. In DNA, the CDR3 is TGTGCCAGCAGCCCCTTCCTGGGAACTGAAGCTTTCTTT. Translation: CASSPFLGTEAFF.

CDR3: CASSLTGGLSQPQHF. The CDR3 DNA reads as TGTGCCAGCAGCTTAACAGGGGGCCTGAGTCAGCCCCAGCATTTT. The chain links TRBV11-2 to TRBJ1-5, with TRBD1 matching over 9 bases. The CDR3 runs to 15 residues. V gave up 2 bases and J gave up 6 bases; unmatched junction bases: 5. Germline values: CDR1 SGHAT, CDR2 FQNNGV.

The J gene is TRBJ2-7, the V gene TRBV18; TRBD2 agrees at 11 bases. CDR3 size: 16 residues. The V segment lost 4 bases and the J segment 3 bases; nucleotides outside the gene matches: 8. CDR1 and CDR2 from the germline V gene are KGHSH and LQKENI. The CDR3 spells CASSLLAGGPLYEQYF. The CDR3 DNA reads TGTGCCAGCTCACTTTTAGCGGGAGGGCCACTCTACGAGCAGTACTTC.

V and J are TRBV7-6 and TRBJ2-3; either TRBD1 or TRBD2 may supply D (5 bases each). The CDR3 contains 16 residues. The germline V gene encodes CDR1 SGHVS and CDR2 FNYEAQ. The germline V and J ends were trimmed by 2 bases and 0 bases, with 12 bases remaining between them. The CDR3 coding sequence is TGTGCCAGCAGCTTATGGGGCAGGACTAGCACAGATACGCAGTATTTT. The encoded protein is CASSLWGRTSTDTQYF.

The chain joins TRBV19 to TRBJ2-1, with 9 bases lining up with TRBD1. V gave up 5 bases and J gave up 5 bases; unmatched junction bases: 7. CDR3 length: 15 amino acids. Looked up from germline, CDR1 is LNHDA and CDR2 is SQIVND (reference sequence). This CDR3 is CASSQDRGTNNEQFF. The CDR3 DNA sequence: TGTGCCAGTAGTCAGGACAGGGGTACAAACAATGAGCAGTTCTTC.

The V gene is TRBV5-1, the J gene TRBJ2-5, with 10 bases that match TRBD2. Germline loops: CDR1 SGHRS, CDR2 YFSETQ. J was trimmed by 1 base and V by 0 bases; bases with no gene match: 3. CDR3 length equals 16 residues. As DNA, the CDR3 is TGCGCCAGCAGCTTGGTTAGCGGGGGGCCCCAAGAGACCCAGTACTTC. Amino acids: CASSLVSGGPQETQYF.

The V call is TRBV7-3, the J call TRBJ1-6, with 9 bases identical to TRBD1. The germline V gene has CDR1 SGHTA and CDR2 FQGTGA. After removal of 2 bases from V and 10 bases from J, the junction contained 6 bases not matched to a gene. The CDR3 contains 15 residues. This CDR3 is CASSLEGTGRSPLHF. The DNA for the CDR3 is TGTGCCAGCAGCTTAGAAGGGACAGGGAGATCACCCCTCCACTTT. The full variable domain, with the rest looked up from reference TRBV7-3 and TRBJ1-6, is GAGVSQTPSNKVTEKGKYVELRCDPISGHTALYWYRQSLGQGPEFLIYFQGTGAADDSGLPNDRFFAVRPEGSVSTLKIQRTERGDSAVYLCASSLEGTGRSPLHFGNGTRLTVT.

This clone was seen a single time. The J gene is TRBJ2-7, the V gene TRBV27; tentatively, D is TRBD2 (5 bases). The CDR3 sequence is 13 residues long. Germline V gene lookup returns CDR1 MNHEY and CDR2 SMNVEV (reference sequence). Trimming pared 2 bases from V and 6 bases from J, leaving 11 bases between. DNA of the CDR3: TGTGCCAGCAGTTTAAAGCTGAGGGCCGAGCAGTACTTC. Protein: CASSLKLRAEQYF.

This chain's CDR3 is CAWSVRAAVNTEAFF. CDR3 DNA sequence: TGTGCCTGGAGTGTACGGGCGGCTGTGAACACTGAAGCTTTCTTT. The rearrangement uses TRBV30 and TRBJ1-1; D not certain. This CDR3 comprises 15 residues. V was pared by 0 bases and J by 0 bases, with 11 bases between. The germline gives CDR1 GTSNPN, CDR2 SVGIG (reference sequence).

The CDR3 protein is CASAMTQETQYF. The CDR3 DNA follows: TGTGCCAGCGCCATGACGCAAGAGACCCAGTACTTC. The chain links TRBV7-9 to TRBJ2-5; D gene uncertain. Germline CDR1 reads SEHNR; CDR2 reads FQNEAQ (reference sequence). Trimming removed 8 bases from V and 2 bases from J, with 9 bases in between. The CDR3 sequence is 12 residues long.

The chain employs TRBV7-9 and TRBJ2-7, with a tentative D call TRBD1 (6 bases). CDR1 is SEHNR, CDR2 FQNEAQ, per germline (reference sequence). This CDR3 has 14 amino acids. V lost 5 bases, J lost 3 bases, and 14 bases lay in between. CDR3: CASSPQGKNYEQYF. The CDR3 DNA reads TGTGCCAGCAGCCCCCAGGGGAAAAACTACGAGCAGTACTTC.

The rearrangement joins TRBV5-5 to TRBJ2-5; D not resolved. From germline, CDR1 is SGHKS and CDR2 YYEKEE (reference sequence). Deletions cut 0 bases from V and 6 bases from J, with 12 bases between. This CDR3 comprises 14 residues. The chain's CDR3 is CASSLAGSVQTQYF. The CDR3 DNA is TGTGCCAGCAGCTTGGCCGGTTCCGTGCAGACCCAGTACTTC.

The chain combines TRBV7-9 with TRBJ2-1; TRBD2 matches 14 bases. The CDR3 has 18 residues. With V trimmed by 4 bases and J by 7 bases, 12 bases remained unmatched. Germline CDR1 reads SEHNR; CDR2 reads FQNEAQ (reference sequence). The CDR3 DNA reads as TGTGCCAGCAGCTCGGGGGGACTAGCGGGAGCGGGCAAGAATGAGCAGTTCTTC. Protein product: CASSSGGLAGAGKNEQFF.

The V call is TRBV9, the J call TRBJ1-6; D is undetermined. CDR3 length equals 13 residues. Germline V gene data show CDR1 as SGDLS and CDR2 as YYNGEE. V shed 8 bases and J shed 9 bases, with 15 bases lying between them. CDR3 region: CASAKGGGSPLHF. The CDR3 DNA is TGTGCCAGTGCCAAAGGCGGCGGTTCACCCCTCCACTTT.

About this clone itself: This sample includes further DNA sequences coding for the same CDR3. The CDR3 nucleotides are TGCGCCAGCAGCTTAACAGCGAACACTGAAGCTTTCTTT. It specifies CASSLTANTEAFF. The rearrangement links TRBV5-1 to TRBJ1-1; D uncertain. CDR3 length: 13 amino acids. CDR1 is SGHRS and CDR2 is YFSETQ in the germline V gene. The V end lost 2 bases, the J end lost 1 base, and 6 bases lay between the germline ends.

V usage is TRBV7-3 and J usage is TRBJ2-1, with 16 nucleotides matching TRBD2. This CDR3 contains 22 residues. V lost 2 bases to trimming and J lost 0 bases; unmatched junction nucleotides: 13. Germline CDR1 and CDR2: SGHTA and FQGTGA. CDR3 DNA sequence: TGTGCCAGCAGCTTACGGGGACTAGCGGGAGGGCCCGTACCGAGCTCCTACAATGAGCAGTTCTTC. Amino acids: CASSLRGLAGGPVPSSYNEQFF.

The rearrangement links TRBV28 to TRBJ1-5; tentative D call: TRBD1 (6 bases). This CDR3 region has 14 residues. Germline CDR1 is MDHEN and CDR2 is SYDVKM. V lost 5 bases to trimming and J lost 3 bases, with 11 bases between them. The CDR3 nucleotides read TGTGCCAGCAGTGAACAGGGACCCAATCAGCCCCAGCATTTT. As protein: CASSEQGPNQPQHF.

This chain links TRBV7-9 with TRBJ1-2; D unresolved. The V gene's germline CDR1 is SEHNR and CDR2 FQNEAQ (reference sequence). There are 13 residues in the CDR3. V lost 1 base and J lost 4, with 7 bases in between. CDR3 nucleotide sequence: TGTGCCAGCAGCTTAGAGGCTCCCTATGGCTACACCTTC. Translation: CASSLEAPYGYTF.

The V gene is TRBV7-9, the J gene TRBJ2-7, with 7 bases aligning to TRBD2. After removal of 3 bases from V and 5 bases from J, the junction contained 7 bases not matched to a gene. CDR3 size: 14 residues. Germline CDR1 reads SEHNR; CDR2 reads FQNEAQ (reference sequence). The CDR3 loop reads CASSFEGRGDEQYF. The CDR3 nucleotides read TGTGCCAGCAGCTTTGAAGGGAGGGGTGACGAGCAGTACTTC.

This rearrangement joins TRBV5-5 to TRBJ2-3, with D perhaps being TRBD1 or TRBD2 (6 bases each). V was pared by 2 bases and J by 2 bases, with 12 bases between. CDR1 and CDR2 (germline): SGHKS, YYEKEE (reference sequence). The CDR3 extends over 15 amino acids. CDR3 coding DNA: TGTGCCAGCAGCTTTGGGGGGCGGGCCACAGATACGCAGTATTTT. Protein: CASSFGGRATDTQYF. Based on the CDR3 plus reference TRBV5-5 and TRBJ2-3, the full variable domain is DAGVTQSPTHLIKTRGQQVTLRCSPISGHKSVSWYQQVLGQGPQFIFQYYEKEERGRGNFPDRFSARQFPNYSSELNVNALLLGDSALYLCASSFGGRATDTQYFGPGTRLTVL.

The chain employs TRBV28 and TRBJ2-3; a weak D match, TRBD2 (5 bases). Per the germline V gene, CDR1 is MDHEN and CDR2 is SYDVKM. CDR3 length: 15 residues. The ends were cut back, 8 bases at V and 2 bases at J, with 17 bases in the middle. The DNA for the CDR3 is TGTGCCAGCCGAAGTAGGCGGAGGCTCACAGATACGCAGTATTTT. Protein sequence: CASRSRRRLTDTQYF.

The chain links TRBV19 to TRBJ1-2; no clear D gene. The CDR3 totals 14 residues. Trimming left V 4 bases short and J 2 bases short, with 11 bases between. Germline V gene sequence: CDR1 LNHDA, CDR2 SQIVND (reference sequence). The CDR3 nucleotides read TGTGCCAGTAGTACGCATTTGACGAACTATGGCTACACCTTC. It encodes CASSTHLTNYGYTF.

V gene TRBV21-1 combines with J gene TRBJ2-5; whether TRBD1, the table's D call, matches the DNA was not checked. TRBV21-1 counts as a pseudogene. The CDR3 sequence is 15 residues long. CDR3 nucleotide sequence: TGTGCCAGCAGCAAAGGACAGGGGGCACGGGAGACCCAGTACTTC. It yields the protein CASSKGQGARETQYF.

V and J are TRBV7-6 and TRBJ2-7; D perhaps matches TRBD2 (5 bases). Germline V gene lookup returns CDR1 SGHVS and CDR2 FNYEAQ. V lost 11 bases and J 2 bases, leaving 19 bases between the germline ends. This CDR3 is built from 14 residues. CDR3 in amino acids: CASSPSTNPYEQYF. The DNA of the CDR3 is TGTGCCTCCAGCCCCTCGACTAACCCCTACGAGCAGTACTTC.

V is TRBV6-5 and J is TRBJ1-2; D gene uncertain. Per germline, CDR1 MNHEY and CDR2 SVGAGI. CDR3 length equals 14 residues. Trimming took off 6 bases at V and 3 bases at J, with 14 bases between the two ends. The CDR3 sequence is CASRIRWSHYGYTF. In nucleotides, the CDR3 is TGTGCCAGCAGAATACGTTGGTCTCACTATGGCTACACCTTC.

The CDR3 region is CASSLAPFSSYEQYF. CDR3 DNA: TGTGCCAGCAGCTTGGCCCCCTTCAGCTCCTACGAGCAGTACTTC. This sequence joins TRBV5-4 and TRBJ2-7; D call uncertain. Deletions cut 0 bases from V and 0 bases from J, with 10 bases between. Germline-derived CDR1 and CDR2 are SGHNT and YYREEE (reference sequence). CDR3 length: 15 residues.

The chain is built from TRBV10-3 and TRBJ1-2; D remains unclear. From germline, CDR1 is ENHRY and CDR2 SYGVKD. The V and J ends lost 0 bases and 3 bases respectively, with 14 bases between them. There are 16 residues in the CDR3. CDR3 DNA sequence: TGTGCCATCAGTGAGTCTTTCACCTTACGGGACTATGGCTACACCTTC. Amino acids: CAISESFTLRDYGYTF.